This TCR beta chain was captured in a study of blood T cell repertoires in COVID-19. Study information: Material from acute and convalescent COVID-19 was sourced from the United States, Italy and Spain. The analysed material was cDNA or gDNA that came from T cells, B-cell-depleted T cells, or PBMCs.

Germline CDR1 reads MNHEY; CDR2 reads SVGAGI. The junction had 10 bases not matched to a gene; V was cut back by 7 bases and J by 10 bases. There are 14 residues in the CDR3. In the original workflow: Estimation of nucleated cell counts relied on the amplification of reference gene primers. TCRdb keeps only in-frame clones here, not all; method: immunoSEQ multiplex PCR. V and J calls plus clone size are reproduced from that table; the DNA served to infer D and trimming. The sample has 78,000 or so clones; about 80% are singletons. Sequenced: peripheral blood. V and J are TRBV6-5 and TRBJ1-6; 7 bases are a match to TRBD1. The clonotype comes from a woman in her sixties or seventies with acute or convalescent COVID-19. CDR3 residues: CASKLQGRGSPLHF. In DNA, the CDR3 is TGTGCCAGCAAGCTACAGGGGAGAGGCTCACCCCTCCACTTT.